This TCR beta chain appears in the sequencing data of a study of vaccination and CD4 T cells after COVID-19. Treatment meaning: roughly 11-day PBMC culture with coronavirus spike peptide pools or control peptides (ViraFEST assay). Researchers used the Oncomine TCR Beta short-read assay to sequence DNA from cultured CD4+ T cells. One entry per CDR3 protein results from TCRdb running MiXCR on the PCR reads. The sample contains roughly 7,600 distinct CDR3 sequences, 20% to 25% of which appear only once. CDR1 and CDR2 from the germline V gene are SGHNT and YENEEA. V was pared by 3 bases and J by 5 bases, with 10 bases between. The CDR3 spans 13 residues. Sample share makes this clonotype medium-sized. The antigen is not known.

The source was CD4+ T cells from blood, cultured in vitro, collected after SARS-CoV-2 vaccination. The receptor was derived from a human donor who had recovered from COVID-19. The chain uses TRBV11-3 and TRBJ2-5; D is possibly TRBD1 (5 bases). The CDR3 region has the DNA TGTGCCAGCAGCTTCGCGGCAGGGGAGACCCAGTACTTC. Amino acid sequence: CASSFAAGETQYF.